This T cell receptor (beta chain) comes out of a study of blood T cell repertoires in COVID-19. For the study at large: Samples of COVID-19 (acute and convalescent) were obtained from the United States, Italy and Spain. Nucleic acid was either cDNA or gDNA, and it came from T cells, B-cell-depleted T cells, or PBMCs.

Some clones are missing from TCRdb's copy, which holds only in-frame ones; the method was immunoSEQ multiplex PCR. The data show around 210,000 clones, roughly 80% seen once. Trimming removed 6 bases from V and 0 bases from J; junction bases left unmatched: 3. CDR3 length: 14 amino acids. Germline loops: CDR1 KGHSH, CDR2 LQKENI. The Seattle site enrolled patients during active infection and followed them longitudinally. The TCR comes from a man aged 55 to 70 with COVID-19, enrolled during active disease. Sequences were obtained from peripheral blood. The rearrangement links TRBV18 to TRBJ2-7; 9 bases are a match to TRBD1. CDR3 DNA: TGTGCCAGCTCGGGACAGGGTAGCTCCTACGAGCAGTACTTC. Translated, it gives CASSGQGSSYEQYF.